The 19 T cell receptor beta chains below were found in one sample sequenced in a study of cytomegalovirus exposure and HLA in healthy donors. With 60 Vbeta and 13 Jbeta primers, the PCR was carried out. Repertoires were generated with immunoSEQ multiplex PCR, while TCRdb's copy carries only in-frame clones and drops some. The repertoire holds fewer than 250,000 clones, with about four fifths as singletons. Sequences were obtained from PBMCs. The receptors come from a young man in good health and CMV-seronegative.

The CDR3 protein is CASSISALIGTGELFF. The CDR3 nucleotides read TGTGCCAGTAGTATCTCTGCTTTGATCGGCACCGGGGAGCTGTTTTTT. V gene TRBV19 combines with J gene TRBJ2-2; no reliable D call. This CDR3 contains 16 residues. The germline CDR1 and CDR2 sequences are LNHDA and SQIVND (reference sequence). Trimming removed 3 bases from V and 4 bases from J, with 15 bases in between.

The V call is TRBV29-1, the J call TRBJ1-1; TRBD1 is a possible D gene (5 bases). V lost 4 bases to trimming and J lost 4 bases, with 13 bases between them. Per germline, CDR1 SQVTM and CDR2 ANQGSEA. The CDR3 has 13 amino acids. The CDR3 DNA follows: TGCAGCGTTGGTTCGGGGGTCAGCACTGAAGCTTTCTTT. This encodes CSVGSGVSTEAFF.

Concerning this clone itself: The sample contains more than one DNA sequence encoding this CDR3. CDR3 bases: TGTGCCAGCAGTCTTAGCGGAGGGGAGCAGTTCTTC. Protein product: CASSLSGGEQFF. The chain links TRBV7-2 to TRBJ2-1; TRBD2 is a possible D gene (6 bases). In germline, CDR1 is SGHTA, CDR2 FQGNSA. With 6 bases removed from V and 10 bases from J, the gap between germline ends came to 13 bases. This CDR3 region has 12 residues.

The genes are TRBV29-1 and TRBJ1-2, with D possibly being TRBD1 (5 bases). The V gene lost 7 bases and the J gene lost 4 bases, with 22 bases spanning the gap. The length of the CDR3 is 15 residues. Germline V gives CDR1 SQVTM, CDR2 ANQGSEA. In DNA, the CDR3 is TGCAGCGCCGGGGGGGTACAGGCTGACACCTATGGCTACACCTTC. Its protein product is CSAGGVQADTYGYTF.

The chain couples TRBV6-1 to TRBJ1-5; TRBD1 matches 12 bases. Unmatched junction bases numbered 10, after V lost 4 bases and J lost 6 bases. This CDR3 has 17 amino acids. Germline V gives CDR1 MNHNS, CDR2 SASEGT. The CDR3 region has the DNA TGTGCCAGCAGTGCCAATGTGGGACAGGGGGCGATTCAGCCCCAGCATTTT. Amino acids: CASSANVGQGAIQPQHF.

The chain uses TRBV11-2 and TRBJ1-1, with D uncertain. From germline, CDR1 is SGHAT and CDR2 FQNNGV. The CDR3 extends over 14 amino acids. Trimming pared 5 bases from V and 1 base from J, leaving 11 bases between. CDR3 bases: TGTGCCAGCAGCCGACAACAGAAGAACACTGAAGCTTTCTTT. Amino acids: CASSRQQKNTEAFF.

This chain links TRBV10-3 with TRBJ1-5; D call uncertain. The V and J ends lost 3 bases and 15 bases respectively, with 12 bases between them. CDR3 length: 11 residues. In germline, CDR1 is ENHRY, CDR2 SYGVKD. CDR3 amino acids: CAISDRGIPHF. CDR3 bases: TGTGCCATCAGTGACCGAGGAATCCCGCATTTT.

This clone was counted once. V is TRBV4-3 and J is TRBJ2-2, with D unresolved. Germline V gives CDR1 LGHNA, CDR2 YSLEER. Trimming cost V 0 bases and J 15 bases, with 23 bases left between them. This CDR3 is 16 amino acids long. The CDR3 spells CASSQEISTPSRMVFF. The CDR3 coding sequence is TGCGCCAGCAGCCAAGAGATATCTACCCCTTCCCGAATGGTGTTTTTT.

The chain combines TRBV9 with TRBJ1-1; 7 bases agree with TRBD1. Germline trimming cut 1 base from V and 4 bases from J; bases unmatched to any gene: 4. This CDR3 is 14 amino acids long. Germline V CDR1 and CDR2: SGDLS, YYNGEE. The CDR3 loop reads CASSVTGAVTEAFF. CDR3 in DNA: TGTGCCAGCAGCGTAACAGGGGCGGTCACTGAAGCTTTCTTT. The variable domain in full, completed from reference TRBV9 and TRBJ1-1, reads DSGVTQTPKHLITATGQRVTLRCSPRSGDLSVYWYQQSLDQGLQFLIQYYNGEERAKGNILERFSAQQFPDLHSELNLSSLELGDSALYFCASSVTGAVTEAFFGQGTRLTVV.

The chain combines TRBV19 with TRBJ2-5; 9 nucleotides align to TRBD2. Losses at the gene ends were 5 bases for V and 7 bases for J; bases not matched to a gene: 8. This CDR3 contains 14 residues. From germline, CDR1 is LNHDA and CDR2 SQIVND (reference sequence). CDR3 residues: CASSPGTSLRTQYF. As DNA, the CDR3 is TGTGCCAGTAGTCCGGGGACTAGCTTGAGGACCCAGTACTTC.

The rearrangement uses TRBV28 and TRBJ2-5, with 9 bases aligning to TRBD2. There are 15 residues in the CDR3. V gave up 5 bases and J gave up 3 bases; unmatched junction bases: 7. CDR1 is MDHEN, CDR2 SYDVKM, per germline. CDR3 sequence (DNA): TGTGCCAGCAGTGGTGACGGACTAGCGAAAGAGACCCAGTACTTC. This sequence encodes CASSGDGLAKETQYF.

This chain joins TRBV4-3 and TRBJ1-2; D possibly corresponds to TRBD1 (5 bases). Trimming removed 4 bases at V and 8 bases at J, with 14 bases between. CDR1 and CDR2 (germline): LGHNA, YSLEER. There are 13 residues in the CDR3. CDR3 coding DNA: TGCGCCAGCAGCCCGGCGGGGGGTGGGGGCTACACCTTC. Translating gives CASSPAGGGGYTF.

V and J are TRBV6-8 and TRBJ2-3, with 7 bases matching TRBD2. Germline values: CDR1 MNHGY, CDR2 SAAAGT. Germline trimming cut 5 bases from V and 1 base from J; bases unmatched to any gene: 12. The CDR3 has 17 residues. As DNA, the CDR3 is TGTGCCAGCAGTGACGACTATGGACTAGAAGGCACAGATACGCAGTATTTT. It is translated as CASSDDYGLEGTDTQYF.

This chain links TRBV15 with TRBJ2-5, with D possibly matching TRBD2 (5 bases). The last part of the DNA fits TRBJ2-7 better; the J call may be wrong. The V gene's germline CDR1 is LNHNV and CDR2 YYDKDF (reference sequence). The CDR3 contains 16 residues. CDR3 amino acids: CATSRARTSNSYEQYF. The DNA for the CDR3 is TGTGCCACCAGCAGAGCCCGGACTTCCAACTCCTACGAGCAGTACTTC.

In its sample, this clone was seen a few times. This CDR3 reads CASTPKSSYNEQFF. In DNA, the CDR3 is TGTGCCAGTACTCCTAAGAGCTCCTACAATGAGCAGTTCTTC. The chain couples TRBV19 to TRBJ2-1; D is uncertain. The length of the CDR3 is 14 residues. Germline CDR1 LNHDA, CDR2 SQIVND (reference sequence). The V and J ends lost 7 bases and 0 bases respectively, with 10 bases between them.

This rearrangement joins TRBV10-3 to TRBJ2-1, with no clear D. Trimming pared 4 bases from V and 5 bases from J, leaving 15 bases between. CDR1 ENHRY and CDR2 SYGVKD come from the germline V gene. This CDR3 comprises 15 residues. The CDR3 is CAISGVRFPDNEQFF. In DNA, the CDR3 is TGTGCCATCAGTGGCGTCAGGTTTCCAGACAATGAGCAGTTCTTC.

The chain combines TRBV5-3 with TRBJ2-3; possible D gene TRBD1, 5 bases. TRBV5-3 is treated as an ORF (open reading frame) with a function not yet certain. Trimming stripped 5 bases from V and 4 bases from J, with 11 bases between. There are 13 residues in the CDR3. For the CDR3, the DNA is TGTGCCAGAAGATGCCAGGGTTCAGATACGCAGTATTTT. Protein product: CARRCQGSDTQYF.

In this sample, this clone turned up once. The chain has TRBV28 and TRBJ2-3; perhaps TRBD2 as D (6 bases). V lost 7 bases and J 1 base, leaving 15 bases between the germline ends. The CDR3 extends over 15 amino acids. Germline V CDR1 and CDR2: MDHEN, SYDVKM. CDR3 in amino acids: CASTPRGEGTDTQYF. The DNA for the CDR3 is TGTGCCAGCACCCCCCGAGGGGAGGGCACAGATACGCAGTATTTT.

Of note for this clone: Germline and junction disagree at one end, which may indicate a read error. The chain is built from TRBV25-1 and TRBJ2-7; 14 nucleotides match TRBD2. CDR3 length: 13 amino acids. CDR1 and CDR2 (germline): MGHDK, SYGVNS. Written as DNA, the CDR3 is TGTGCCAGCAGGGGACTAGCGGGAGAGAATGGCAGATTC. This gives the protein CASRGLAGENGRF.